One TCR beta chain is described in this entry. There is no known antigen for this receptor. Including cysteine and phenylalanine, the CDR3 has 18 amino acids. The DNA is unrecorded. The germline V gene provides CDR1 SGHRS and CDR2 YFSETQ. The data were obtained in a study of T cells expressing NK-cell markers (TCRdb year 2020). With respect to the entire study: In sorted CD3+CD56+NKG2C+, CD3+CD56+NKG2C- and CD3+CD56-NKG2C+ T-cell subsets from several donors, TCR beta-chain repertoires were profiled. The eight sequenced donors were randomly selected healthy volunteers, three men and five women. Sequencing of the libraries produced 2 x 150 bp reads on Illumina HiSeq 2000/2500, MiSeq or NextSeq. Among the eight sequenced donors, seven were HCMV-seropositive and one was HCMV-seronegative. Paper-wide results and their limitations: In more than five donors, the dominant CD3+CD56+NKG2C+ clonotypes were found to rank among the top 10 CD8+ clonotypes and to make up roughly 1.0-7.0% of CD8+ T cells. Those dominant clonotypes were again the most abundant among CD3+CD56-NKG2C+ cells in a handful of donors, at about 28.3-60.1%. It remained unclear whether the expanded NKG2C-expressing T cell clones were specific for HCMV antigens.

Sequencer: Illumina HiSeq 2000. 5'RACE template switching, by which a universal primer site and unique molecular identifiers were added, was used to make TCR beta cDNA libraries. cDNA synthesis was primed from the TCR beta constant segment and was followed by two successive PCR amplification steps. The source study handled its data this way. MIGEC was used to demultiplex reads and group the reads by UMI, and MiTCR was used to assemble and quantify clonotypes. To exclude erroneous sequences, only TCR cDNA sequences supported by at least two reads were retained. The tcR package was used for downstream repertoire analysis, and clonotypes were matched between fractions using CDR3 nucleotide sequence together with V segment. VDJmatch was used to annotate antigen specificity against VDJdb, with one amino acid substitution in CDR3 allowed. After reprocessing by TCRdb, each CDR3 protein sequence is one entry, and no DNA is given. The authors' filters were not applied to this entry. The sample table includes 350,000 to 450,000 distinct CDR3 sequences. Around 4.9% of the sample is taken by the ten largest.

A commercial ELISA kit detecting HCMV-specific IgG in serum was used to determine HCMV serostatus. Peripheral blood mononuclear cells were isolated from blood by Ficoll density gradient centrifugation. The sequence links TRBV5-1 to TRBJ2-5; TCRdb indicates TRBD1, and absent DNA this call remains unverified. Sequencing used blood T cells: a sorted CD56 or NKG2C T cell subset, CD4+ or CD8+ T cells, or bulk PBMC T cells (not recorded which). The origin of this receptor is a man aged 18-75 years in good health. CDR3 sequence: CASSLVVRGQGIQETQYF.